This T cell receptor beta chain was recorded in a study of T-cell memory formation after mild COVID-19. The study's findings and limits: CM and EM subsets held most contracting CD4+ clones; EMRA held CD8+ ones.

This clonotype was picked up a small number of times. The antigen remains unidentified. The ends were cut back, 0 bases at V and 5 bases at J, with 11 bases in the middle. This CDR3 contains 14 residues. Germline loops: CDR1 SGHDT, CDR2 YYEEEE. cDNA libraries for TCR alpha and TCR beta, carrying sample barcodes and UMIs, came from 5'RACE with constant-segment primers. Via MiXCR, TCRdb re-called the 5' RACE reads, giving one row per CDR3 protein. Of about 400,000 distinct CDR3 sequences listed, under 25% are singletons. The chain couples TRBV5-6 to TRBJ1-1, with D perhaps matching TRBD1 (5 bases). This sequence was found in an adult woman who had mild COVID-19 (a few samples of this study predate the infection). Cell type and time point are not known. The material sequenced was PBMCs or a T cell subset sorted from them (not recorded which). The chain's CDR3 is CASSLAVRGTEAFF. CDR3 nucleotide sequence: TGTGCCAGCAGCTTGGCCGTGAGGGGTACTGAAGCTTTCTTT.